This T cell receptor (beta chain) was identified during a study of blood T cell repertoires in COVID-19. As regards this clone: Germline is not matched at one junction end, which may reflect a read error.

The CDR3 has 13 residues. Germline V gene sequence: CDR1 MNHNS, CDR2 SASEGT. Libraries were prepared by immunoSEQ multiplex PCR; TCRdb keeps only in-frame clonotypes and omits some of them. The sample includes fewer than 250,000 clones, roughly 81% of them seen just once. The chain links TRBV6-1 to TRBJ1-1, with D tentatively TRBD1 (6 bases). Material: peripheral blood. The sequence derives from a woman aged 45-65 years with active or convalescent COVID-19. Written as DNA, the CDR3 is TGTGCCAGCAGTGAAGCGCTCAGGGGAAGACCCGTCTTT. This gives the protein CASSEALRGRPVF.